This is a list of T cell receptor beta chains from one sample in a study of T cells in Graves' hyperthyroidism and ophthalmopathy. In TCRdb, the multiplex PCR reads were re-called with MiXCR into one record per CDR3 protein. The sample records approximately 570,000 distinct CDR3 sequences, 15% to 20% being singletons. Material: blood. The receptors shown here come from a man aged 35-49 years with Graves' ophthalmopathy. Both conserved end residues are part of each CDR3. D genes are given only for firm matches. Size values are once, few and many counts, or a class for expanded clones, and some rows have none.

14	many	TRBV20-1	-	TRBJ2-3	TGCAGTGCTAGAGCAGGCGGGATCGCAGATACGCAGTATTTT	CSARAGGIADTQYF
14	many	TRBV7-2	TRBD1	TRBJ1-5	TGTGCCAGCAGCGACAGACAGGGATATCAGCCCCAGCATTTT	CASSDRQGYQPQHF
12	many	TRBV12-3/TRBV12-4	-	TRBJ1-1	TGTGCCAGCAGTTATGGTTGGACTGAAGCTTTCTTT	CASSYGWTEAFF
14	many	TRBV2	TRBD1	TRBJ2-7	TGTGCCAGCAAACGCGGGACAGGGGGCGACGAGCAGTACTTC	CASKRGTGGDEQYF
15	few	TRBV15	-	TRBJ2-6	TGTGCCACCAGCAGCCAGGGATCCGGGGCCAACGTCCTGACTTTC	CATSSQGSGANVLTF
13	few	TRBV10-3	-	TRBJ1-2	TGTGCCATCAGTGCCGACTCGTGGGATGGCTACACCTTC	CAISADSWDGYTF
12	few	TRBV5-1	TRBD1	TRBJ2-5	TGCGCCATGCCGACAGGGGGAGAGACCCAGTACTTC	CAMPTGGETQYF
15	many	TRBV11-2	-	TRBJ2-1	TGTGCCAGCAGCTTATCTGCGGGACACCACAATGAGCAGTTCTTC	CASSLSAGHHNEQFF
15	-	TRBV20-1	-	TRBJ2-3	TGCAGTGCTAGAGATGATAAGCTGAGCACAGATACGCAGTATTTT	CSARDDKLSTDTQYF
15	-	TRBV7-9	-	TRBJ2-5	TGTGCCAGCAGTAATGGGGGGGCACTCCAAGAGACCCAGTACTTC	CASSNGGALQETQYF
12	few	TRBV20-1	-	TRBJ2-3	TGCAGTGCTAGTTCTGGGGGAGATACGCAGTATTTT	CSASSGGDTQYF
15	many	TRBV6-1	TRBD2	TRBJ2-3	TGTGCCAGCAGTCCTATATGGGGGGGGACAGATACGCAGTATTTT	CASSPIWGGTDTQYF
16	few	TRBV27	-	TRBJ2-1	TGTGCCAGCAGTTTATCGCCTGGTACTACATCACATGAGCAGTTCTTC	CASSLSPGTTSHEQFF
15	few	TRBV29-1	-	TRBJ2-1	TGCAGCGTCCCAGGGGCCGGGGGGTCCTACAATGAGCAGTTCTTC	CSVPGAGGSYNEQFF
15	few	TRBV5-1	-	TRBJ1-1	TGCGCCAGCAGCTCCGGACTAGCTTTACCCAATGAAGCTTTCTTT	CASSSGLALPNEAFF
19	few	TRBV11-1	TRBD2	TRBJ2-1	TGTGCCAGCAGCTTATGGGATATGAGCGGGGGACGATCCTACAATGAGCAGTTCTTC	CASSLWDMSGGRSYNEQFF
14	many	TRBV6-2/TRBV6-3	-	TRBJ2-7	TGTGCCAGCAGTTACTCGCAGGTAGCCCAGGGGCAGTACTTC	CASSYSQVAQGQYF
14	many	TRBV2	-	TRBJ1-5	TGTGCCAGCAGTGAAGTTGGGGTCAGGCAGCCCCAGCATTTT	CASSEVGVRQPQHF
14	few	TRBV3-1	-	TRBJ2-4	TGTGCCAGCAGCCCCCACGTCGCCAAAAACATTCAGTACTTC	CASSPHVAKNIQYF
13	few	TRBV30	-	TRBJ1-3	TGTGCCTGGAGCTGGGATCCTGGAAACACCATATATTTT	CAWSWDPGNTIYF
16	-	TRBV9	-	TRBJ1-2	TGTGCCAGCAGCGCTGGGGGCAGCGGGCAATACTATGGCTACACCTTC	CASSAGGSGQYYGYTF
15	-	TRBV5-1	-	TRBJ2-1	TGCGCCAGCAGCTTGGGAAACGATCGGGGGAATGAGCAGTTCTTC	CASSLGNDRGNEQFF
15	few	TRBV5-1	-	TRBJ2-1	TGCGCCAGCAGCTTGGTGGGAGAGGTCTACAATGAGCAGTTCTTC	CASSLVGEVYNEQFF
12	-	TRBV28	-	TRBJ2-5	TGTGTCAGCAGTTCACAGGGAGAGACCCAGTACTTC	CVSSSQGETQYF
15	few	TRBV27	-	TRBJ1-2	TGTGCCAGCAGTACCCGCTACCTTCCAGACAATGGCTACACCTTC	CASSTRYLPDNGYTF
15	-	TRBV19	-	TRBJ2-7	TGTGCCAGTAGTACCGGGACGTCCTTTACCTACGAGCAGTACTTC	CASSTGTSFTYEQYF
13	many	TRBV28	-	TRBJ2-1	TGTGCCAGCAGTCCCCCCCCACTTTTTGAGCAGTTCTTC	CASSPPPLFEQFF
16	many	TRBV6-1	-	TRBJ2-3	TGTGCCAGCAGGAAGGCTGAAGGTTGGCGGATAGATACGCAGTATTTT	CASRKAEGWRIDTQYF
14	-	TRBV29-1	TRBD1	TRBJ2-2	TGCAGCGTTTCAGGGGGCGCGAACACCGGGGAGCTGTTTTTT	CSVSGGANTGELFF
18	many	TRBV27	TRBD1	TRBJ2-7	TGTGCCAGCAGTTTATCGCCGGGGTTCGGGACAGGGAACCACGAGCAGTACTTC	CASSLSPGFGTGNHEQYF
14	many	TRBV28	-	TRBJ2-7	TGTGCCAGCAGTTTCCCATCGACAGTCTACGAGCAGTACTTC	CASSFPSTVYEQYF
13	-	TRBV6-2/TRBV6-3	-	TRBJ2-7	TGTGCCACAGCTAGGGACGGCGCCTACGAGCAGTACTTC	CATARDGAYEQYF
13	-	TRBV20-1	-	TRBJ2-7	TGCAGTGCTAGCAGGCTCGTCTCCTACGAGCAGTACTTC	CSASRLVSYEQYF
15	many	TRBV3-1	TRBD2	TRBJ2-7	TGTGCCAGCAGCCTTCGGACTAGCGATCGATACGAGCAGTACTTC	CASSLRTSDRYEQYF
16	few	TRBV6-1	TRBD2	TRBJ2-7	TGTGCCAGCAGTGCCAGGACTAGCGGGAGTAACTACGAGCAGTACTTC	CASSARTSGSNYEQYF
15	many	TRBV3-1	-	TRBJ1-1	TGTGCCAGCAGCCAAGGGGGGGTCTTTGGCACTGAAGCTTTCTTT	CASSQGGVFGTEAFF
12	few	TRBV7-2	-	TRBJ1-1	TGTGCCAGCGGAGGGGGGACTCTTGAAGCTTTCTTT	CASGGGTLEAFF
14	many	TRBV5-4	TRBD1	TRBJ2-7	TGTGCCAGCAGCTGGGGACAGGGATCCTACGAGCAGTACTTC	CASSWGQGSYEQYF
14	-	TRBV2	-	TRBJ1-3	TGTGCCAGCATTGAGGGCCACTCTGGAAACACCATATATTTT	CASIEGHSGNTIYF
13	few	TRBV5-6	TRBD1	TRBJ1-2	TGTGCCAGCAGCGTGACAGGGGGCTATGGCTACACCTTC	CASSVTGGYGYTF
12	many	TRBV28	-	TRBJ2-1	TGTGCCAGCAGTTTATTCCCCAATGAGCAGTTCTTC	CASSLFPNEQFF
14	few	TRBV9	-	TRBJ2-7	TGTGCCAGCAGCGGCCGGGACTCTCTCCACGAGCAGTACTTC	CASSGRDSLHEQYF
15	few	TRBV30	-	TRBJ2-2	TGTGCCTGGAAGCTAACTAGCCGGAACACCGGGGAGCTGTTTTTT	CAWKLTSRNTGELFF
11	-	TRBV19	TRBD1	TRBJ1-1	TGTGCCAGTCGACAGGGGGCATGGGCTTTCTTT	CASRQGAWAFF
14	once	TRBV6-2/TRBV6-3	-	TRBJ2-6	TGTGCCAGCGGAGACACCTCTGGGGCCAACGTCCTGACTTTC	CASGDTSGANVLTF
15	many	TRBV7-9	-	TRBJ1-4	TGTGCCAGCTCGGACGTAAGGGCGGTGGGAGAAAAACTGTTTTTT	CASSDVRAVGEKLFF